The clone carrying this T cell receptor (beta chain) occurred a few times. What it binds is unknown. Unique molecular identifiers were built into the TCR beta cDNA libraries. TCRdb ran MiXCR on the PCR reads and lists one entry per CDR3 protein. The repertoire has about half a million distinct CDR3 sequences, roughly 34% of them found once; the top ten carry about 5.6%. The V and J ends lost 10 bases and 0 bases respectively, with 16 bases between them. The CDR3 runs 15 residues. Germline CDR1 is ENHRY and CDR2 is SYGVKD. The source of the sample is a study of post-analysis software for immune sequencing data. Study at large: Relapsing-remitting, secondary progressive and progressive-relapsing forms made up the multiple sclerosis disease courses.

The study, taken as a whole, reports: A few TRBV segments appeared more often in patients than in controls, and TRBV5-6, TRBV5-1 and TRBV20-1 were among these.

The sequenced sample consisted of blood. The chain is built from TRBV10-3 and TRBJ1-5, with a weak D call TRBD1 (5 bases). This clonotype was obtained from a girl aged 2-17 years with multiple sclerosis. This CDR3 reads CATQWGSLSNQPQHF. In nucleotides, the CDR3 is TGTGCCACCCAGTGGGGGTCCCTTAGCAATCAGCCCCAGCATTTT.